One T cell receptor (beta chain) is described in this entry. Its antigen remains unidentified. Base qualities are missing; no much larger clone stands one base away. These data belong to a study of shared clonotypes between healthy human individuals (dated by TCRdb to about 2020). Study-wide context: The cohort included three men and a couple of women between 18 and 49 years of age. Leukapheresis yielded between about 0.94 and 9.5 billion PBMCs per donor. To estimate repertoire size and how much clonotype sharing occurs between individuals, the study deeply sequenced the blood TCR repertoires of roughly 5 healthy adults. Libraries were prepared and TCR repertoires were sequenced by different laboratories using diverse techniques, in order to increase sequencing depth and limit assay-specific biases. For each donor, three plates each were used for CD4 naive and CD4 memory, two plates were used for CD8 naive, and one plate was used for CD8 memory.

A distance of 9 bases separates the germline ends of V and J, which lose 8 bases and 3 bases respectively. The CDR3 runs 12 amino acids, cysteine and phenylalanine included. Here the CDR3 DNA is all that survives: 36 bases in frame from base 1. The germline V gene specifies MDHEN as CDR1 and SYDVKM as CDR2. Broad study findings and their caveats: Incomplete sequencing was indicated by rarefaction of sorted-subset datasets, despite the large sequencing depth. Sampling was restricted to blood, and TCR repertoires in tissue are likely to differ from TCR repertoires in blood. Pairwise subsampling indicated that sequencing depth was expected to affect the degree of clonotype sharing among donors. Across four donors, roughly 5.4% of naive CD4, approximately 3.6% of naive CD8, about 2.3% of memory CD4, and about 0.4% of memory CD8 clonotypes were shared. Because the study included only a small number of donors, the genetic and exposure-history diversity represented was limited. Higher generation probabilities were observed for clonotypes shared by all four sorted-subset donors than for non-shared clonotypes. Estimated clonotype richness was generally larger for naive than for memory subsets.

TCR CDR3 regions were amplified from genomic DNA by multiplex PCR using the deep immunoSEQ assay. Extracted genomic DNA from each cell subset was distributed evenly across all wells of several immunoSEQ 96-well plates, and each plate was treated as a replicate. For sorted subsets, roughly 200 ng genomic DNA, equal to tens of thousands of T cell genomes, was loaded into each replicate PCR. Purified libraries were measured with a Qubit 3.0 fluorometer, size-checked on a Bioanalyzer 2100, and measured again with the KAPA Library Quantification kit. Every immunoSEQ 96-well plate was sequenced on a separate single-read 150-cycle Illumina NextSeq 550 flow cell. In the authors' own workflow: Because the immunoSEQ output included only junctional sequences and no quality scores, the filtering could not be the same as the filtering used for full-length reads. To assign V/J genes and CDR3, sequences were annotated against IMGT germline references using PyIR, a Python wrapper for IgBLAST v1.9. Any read was removed if the V/J assignment was weak (E-value above 1e-6), the CDR3 was missing, or the read contained stop codons, out-of-frame junctions, or ambiguous translated residues. V3J clonotypes were defined as sequences sharing an identical inferred V gene, J gene, and CDR3 amino acid sequence. Percentage overlap between repertoires was computed as shared unique clonotypes divided by the size of the smaller repertoire. RTK rarefaction, the Chao1 estimator, and Recon v2.1 estimates of unobserved clonotypes were used to assess repertoire richness. OLGA was used to compute generation probabilities for all TCRbeta clonotypes that the gDNA method yielded from a handful of donors. TCRdb mirrors the immuneACCESS table, restricted to in-frame sequences. Some clones are absent from its copies; in checked studies, under half trace to an unresolved V gene, and the reason for the others is unknown. V, J and clone size are those of that table, while D and trimming were read from the DNA. The sample data list around 720,000 clones, and more than 70% of these were observed just once. In total, the top ten clones hold around 2% of the sample.

Healthy HIV-negative adults with no recently reported acute infections or vaccinations were included as donors. Only Caucasian adults living in Nashville, Tennessee, USA were represented among the donors. CD4+ T cells were enriched through magnetic negative selection, after which naive cells were positively selected on CD45RA and the remaining negative fraction served as the memory subset. Blood was collected by leukapheresis, and PBMCs were isolated by Ficoll-Histopaque density gradient centrifugation and then cryopreserved in liquid nitrogen vapor phase. Purity and quantity of every magnetically sorted T cell population were checked by analytical flow cytometry. Genomic DNA was isolated from every sorted fraction and measured by UV absorbance on a Nanodrop 2000c.

The TCR originated in a woman in her thirties in good health. The sequence joins TRBV28 to TRBJ2-3; too little of a D gene remains to name it. Source material: memory CD4+ T cells sorted from blood. This specimen's cell subset or site label, interpreted: CD45RA-negative fraction. The CDR3 protein is CASRPATDTQYF. The sequenced DNA: TGTGCCAGCCGTCCCGCAACAGATACGCAGTATTTT.